This is a list of T cell receptor beta chains from one sample in a study of long-term antiretroviral therapy in people with HIV. Clones were read by immunoSEQ multiplex PCR, and TCRdb kept only the in-frame ones, dropping some. The sample shows fewer than 25,000 clones, 86% of them seen only once. The sequencing here drew on unsorted PBMCs, taken 1.8 years before starting antiretroviral therapy. These receptors originate from a woman in her thirties with HIV. Both conserved end residues are part of each CDR3.

TRBJ2-3 | TRBV9 | CASSLGGGGTDTQYF
TRBJ2-1 | TRBV11-3 | CAPHLLRGGLDLEGDEQFF
TRBJ1-5 | TRBV19 | CASMTTQNQPQHF
TRBJ1-2 | TRBV29-1 | CSAQGTGLGYTF
TRBJ2-7 | TRBV28 | CASVRDPGAYEQYF
TRBJ2-1 | TRBV30 | CAWSPLGLAGGSSYNEQFF
TRBJ2-7 | TRBV14 | CASSQEWRGRSYEQYF
TRBJ1-4 | TRBV7-9 | CASSFSGTNEKLFF
TRBJ1-1 | TRBV5-6 | CASSLTSYEAFF
TRBJ1-4 | TRBV6-1 | CASSAGVKLFF
TRBJ2-1 | TRBV25-1 | CASGPTSFEQFF
TRBJ2-7 | TRBV19 | CASSTLSGTYSFYEQYF
TRBJ1-2 | TRBV30 | CAWSGTYGYTF
TRBJ2-7 | TRBV25-1 | CASSESGAYEQYF
TRBJ2-3 | TRBV12-5 | CASDPGTGDILSSTDTQYF
TRBJ2-2 | TRBV10-2 | CASSGLAGTGELFF
TRBJ2-3 | TRBV2 | CAIRLAGGSTDTQYF
TRBJ1-1 | TRBV18 | CASLRRLNSGTDMNTEAFF
TRBJ1-2 | TRBV6-5 | CASSGTYGYTF
TRBJ1-5 | TRBV5-1 | CASSADIGGRPQHF
TRBJ1-1 | TRBV19 | CASSIVAGGPEAFF
TRBJ2-5 | TRBV11-2 | CASSSYREKTQYF
TRBJ1-2 | TRBV27 | CASSASQGFHGYTF
TRBJ1-1 | TRBV10-2 | CATTLGSEAFF
TRBJ2-1 | TRBV5-5 | CASSLMSSYNEQFF
TRBJ1-6 | TRBV28 | CASSPFIVGSPNSPLHF
TRBJ1-4 | TRBV10-3 | CAPGEVRNEKLFF
TRBJ1-3 | TRBV6-1 | CASRRESGNTIYF
TRBJ1-1 | TRBV11-2 | CASSRGQYEAFF
TRBJ2-7 | TRBV14 | CASSQGDPGQGAALPLYEQYF
TRBJ2-5 | TRBV9 | CASSVDVGVETQYF
TRBJ2-6 | TRBV2 | CASNVKGQGDTGANVLTF
TRBJ2-3 | TRBV6-1 | CASSENPLRAKDTQYF
TRBJ1-1 | TRBV11-1 | CASRTGGNTEAFF
TRBJ1-4 | TRBV6-1 | CAIRDGSSEKLFF
TRBJ1-2 | TRBV7-8 | CASSPAGGTSSYGYTF
TRBJ2-4 | TRBV7-8 | CASSATSGVVAKNIQYF
TRBJ2-2 | TRBV4-2 | CASSPSLWTGELFF
TRBJ2-1 | TRBV7-9 | CASSSGYGGAVEQFF
TRBJ2-7 | TRBV7-3 | CASSLIRGGSRLSSYEQYF
TRBJ2-7 | TRBV2 | CASSDGGRSYEQYF
TRBJ1-6 | TRBV7-9 | CASGAPGTGVSYNSPLHF
TRBJ2-7 | TRBV15 | CATSRDNRDEQYF
TRBJ2-1 | TRBV2 | CASSWRGGVYEQFF
TRBJ1-2 | TRBV5-1 | CASSSTTPHSYGYTF
TRBJ1-2 | TRBV27 | CASSLTGGLSLGYTF
TRBJ2-7 | TRBV4-1 | CASSQVPQGSSRAYEQYF
TRBJ2-2 | TRBV30 | CAWLIPLAGGMNTGELFF